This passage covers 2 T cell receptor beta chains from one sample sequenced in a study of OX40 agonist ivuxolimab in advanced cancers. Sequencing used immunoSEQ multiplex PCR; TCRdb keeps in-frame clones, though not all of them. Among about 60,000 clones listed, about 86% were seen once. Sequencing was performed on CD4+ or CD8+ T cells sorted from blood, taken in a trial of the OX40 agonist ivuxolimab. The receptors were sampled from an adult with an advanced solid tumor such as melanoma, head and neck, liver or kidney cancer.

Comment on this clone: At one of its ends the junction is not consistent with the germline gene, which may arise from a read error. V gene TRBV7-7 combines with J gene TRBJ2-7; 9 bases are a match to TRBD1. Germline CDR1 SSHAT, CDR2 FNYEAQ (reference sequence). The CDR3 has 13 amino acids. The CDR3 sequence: CASSPDRGYEQYF. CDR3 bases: TGTGCTAGCAGCCCGGACAGGGGTTACGAGCAGTACTTC.

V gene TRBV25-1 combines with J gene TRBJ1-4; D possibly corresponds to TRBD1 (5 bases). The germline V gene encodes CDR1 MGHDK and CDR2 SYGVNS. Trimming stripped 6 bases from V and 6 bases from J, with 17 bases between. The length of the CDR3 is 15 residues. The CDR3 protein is CASRSAAGGYEKLFF. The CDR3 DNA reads TGTGCCAGCAGGTCGGCGGCCGGGGGTTATGAAAAACTGTTTTTT.